Detailed here is one TCR beta chain. Its specificity is unknown. Different DNA sequences within this sample yield the same CDR3. All of the donors resided in Nashville, Tennessee, and each was a Caucasian adult. Original handling: ImmunoSEQ yielded junction-only sequences lacking quality scores, so filtering differed. Sequenced by immunoSEQ multiplex PCR; TCRdb stores in-frame clones only, minus some. V and J calls and clone size come straight from that table; D and trimming were deduced from the DNA. The data contain 2 million to 2.5 million clones, 92% of them singletons. Germline values: CDR1 LNHDA, CDR2 SQIVND (reference sequence). Trimming pared 3 bases from V and 1 base from J, leaving 7 bases between. The CDR3 runs to 13 residues. The sample originates from a study of shared clonotypes between healthy human individuals. Study observations and caveats: Some naive CD4 clonotypes, about 5%, turned up in common across several donors.

V usage is TRBV19 and J usage is TRBJ2-7; D gene uncertain. The specimen was naive CD4+ T cells from PBMCs. Subset: CD45RA+ positively selected. The sequence came from a man aged 18 to 29 in good health. Some clones in this sample may be carry-over from other donors' samples. The CDR3 nucleotides read TGTGCCAGTAGTATTCCGCCTTCCTACGAGCAGTACTTC. Encoded protein: CASSIPPSYEQYF.